The sequence of this TCR beta chain was determined in a study of CD8+CD57+ T cells in acquired aplastic anemia. Findings of the study overall: Found in both controls and patients were around 29 CD8+ CDR3 sequences. Patients versus controls showed no significant CD8+ Simpson's diversity difference.

Researchers used genomic DNA as the template to profile TCR beta VDJ and CDR3. TCRdb ran MiXCR on the reads and lists one entry per CDR3 protein. Of 250,000 to 350,000 distinct CDR3 sequences in the sample, 55% to 65% are singletons; the top ten hold roughly 8%. Trimming left V 5 bases short and J 7 bases short, with 11 bases between. Germline CDR1 SGHTA, CDR2 FQGTGA. The CDR3 has 12 amino acids. Remarks on this clonotype: What it recognizes is unknown.

The genes are TRBV7-3 and TRBJ1-1; no definite D call. Sequenced material: sorted CD4+, CD8+, or CD8+CD57+ T cells (not recorded which) from PBMCs. This TCR derives from a human donor with severe aplastic anemia or a healthy control (not recorded which). CDR3: CASSSSPYEAFF. Here the CDR3 DNA reads TGTGCCAGCAGCAGCAGCCCTTATGAAGCTTTCTTT.